Below, 19 T cell receptor beta chains from the same sample are listed, as sequenced in a study of cytomegalovirus exposure and HLA in healthy donors. Primers included in the PCR were 60 Vbeta and 13 Jbeta primers. Sequencing used immunoSEQ multiplex PCR; TCRdb keeps in-frame clones, though not all of them. The sample has 200,000 to 250,000 clones; the top ten hold under 1%. Sequencing was done on a sample of PBMCs. All receptors come from a woman in her twenties or thirties in good health and CMV-seropositive.

This chain joins TRBV5-1 and TRBJ2-2; D not resolved. The germline V and J ends were trimmed by 1 base and 1 base, with 8 bases remaining between them. The V gene's germline CDR1 is SGHRS and CDR2 YFSETQ. The CDR3 is made up of 15 amino acids. CDR3 amino acids: CASSLYLGNTGELFF. DNA for the CDR3: TGCGCCAGCAGCTTGTATCTAGGGAACACCGGGGAGCTGTTTTTT.

The CDR3 reads CASSLGPGQGARLGNEQFF. In DNA, the CDR3 is TGTGCCAGCAGCTTAGGTCCGGGACAGGGGGCACGTTTAGGGAATGAGCAGTTCTTC. The chain employs TRBV7-2 and TRBJ2-1, with TRBD1 identical over 12 bases. Per germline, CDR1 SGHTA and CDR2 FQGNSA. CDR3 length equals 19 residues. J was trimmed by 7 bases and V by 1 base; bases with no gene match: 14.

The chain links TRBV18 to TRBJ1-1; 7 bases fit TRBD1. The CDR3 length is 14 residues. V lost 6 bases, J lost 0 bases, and 4 bases stayed unmatched. In germline, CDR1 is KGHSH, CDR2 LQKENI. This CDR3 reads CASSPQGVNTEAFF. The CDR3 bases are TGTGCCAGCTCTCCTCAGGGGGTGAACACTGAAGCTTTCTTT.

Written as DNA, the CDR3 is TGTGCCAGCAGCTTGTATCAGGGGAATCAGCCCCAGCATTTT. It encodes CASSLYQGNQPQHF. The V and J genes are TRBV5-5 and TRBJ1-5; possible D gene TRBD1, 6 bases. The CDR3 consists of 14 residues. Trimming took off 1 base at V and 4 bases at J, with 9 bases between the two ends. Germline lookup yields CDR1 SGHKS and CDR2 YYEKEE (reference sequence).

The CDR3 sequence: CATGVGRAETQYF. DNA for the CDR3: TGCGCAACCGGGGTTGGGCGCGCCGAGACCCAGTACTTC. This rearrangement joins TRBV5-1 to TRBJ2-5, with D possibly matching TRBD2 (5 bases). This CDR3 is 13 amino acids long. Germline lookup yields CDR1 SGHRS and CDR2 YFSETQ.

V and J are TRBV18 and TRBJ2-7, with D tentatively TRBD1 (6 bases). V was shortened by 3 bases and J by 0 bases, with 9 bases between the two germline ends. This CDR3 is built from 14 residues. Germline assignment: CDR1 KGHSH and CDR2 LQKENI. CDR3 sequence reads: CASSPGASSYEQYF. The CDR3 DNA reads as TGTGCCAGCTCACCGGGGGCGAGCTCCTACGAGCAGTACTTC.

The chain is built from TRBV14 and TRBJ1-1; no definite D call. This CDR3 has 14 amino acids. Trimming pared 4 bases from V and 2 bases from J, leaving 11 bases between. The germline CDR1 and CDR2 sequences are SGHDN and FVKESK. CDR3 protein: CASSPFLANTEAFF. For the CDR3, the DNA is TGTGCCAGCAGCCCCTTCTTGGCCAACACTGAAGCTTTCTTT. The full variable domain, in which reference TRBV14 and TRBJ1-1 provide the parts outside the CDR3, is EAGVTQFPSHSVIEKGQTVTLRCDPISGHDNLYWYRRVMGKEIKFLLHFVKESKQDESGMPNNRFLAERTGGTYSTLKVQPAELEDSGVYFCASSPFLANTEAFFGQGTRLTVV.

This sequence joins TRBV7-2 and TRBJ2-1; D may be TRBD2 (5 bases). The CDR3 totals 14 residues. V lost 5 bases to trimming and J lost 3 bases, with 11 bases between them. CDR1 and CDR2 (germline): SGHTA, FQGNSA. CDR3 loop: CASSLGIVYNEQFF. In nucleotides, the CDR3 is TGTGCCAGCAGCCTCGGGATTGTCTACAATGAGCAGTTCTTC.

The J gene is TRBJ1-4, the V gene TRBV30; D possibly corresponds to TRBD1 (6 bases). This CDR3 is built from 15 residues. CDR1 and CDR2 from the germline V gene are GTSNPN and SVGIG (reference sequence). V dropped 2 bases and J dropped 4 bases, with 14 bases sitting between them. Here the CDR3 DNA reads TGTGCCTGGAGTCCCCTGGGGGCCTTTAATGAAAAACTGTTTTTT. Translation gives CAWSPLGAFNEKLFF.

The V call is TRBV19, the J call TRBJ2-5, with D tentatively TRBD2 (6 bases). Germline assignment: CDR1 LNHDA and CDR2 SQIVND (reference sequence). The ends were cut back, 2 bases at V and 2 bases at J, with 9 bases in the middle. CDR3 length: 14 amino acids. CDR3 residues: CASSITGTQETQYF. The CDR3 DNA reads as TGTGCCAGTAGTATAACGGGGACTCAAGAGACCCAGTACTTC.

The CDR3 loop is CASSKRGDIGGYTF. The CDR3 DNA is TGTGCCAGCAGCAAGCGCGGGGATATAGGGGGCTACACCTTC. The chain carries TRBV7-9 and TRBJ1-2; D not resolved. With 5 bases removed from V and 8 bases from J, the gap between germline ends came to 18 bases. Germline loops: CDR1 SEHNR, CDR2 FQNEAQ (reference sequence). The CDR3 is 14 residues long.

The CDR3 nucleotides read TGTGCCAGCAGGAGACTAGCTAAGATCTTCCCCGGGGAGCTGTTTTTT. Amino acids: CASRRLAKIFPGELFF. The V call is TRBV27, the J call TRBJ2-2; 7 positions match TRBD2. CDR3 length: 16 amino acids. Germline CDR1 is MNHEY and CDR2 is SMNVEV (reference sequence). V lost 6 bases, J lost 6 bases, and 13 bases stayed unmatched.

The rearrangement links TRBV18 to TRBJ1-2, with TRBD1 matching 9 bases. The V gene's germline CDR1 is KGHSH and CDR2 LQKENI. The V and J ends lost 2 bases and 5 bases, in that order; junction bases with no gene match: 9. CDR3 length equals 16 residues. In DNA, the CDR3 is TGTGCCAGCTCACCATCCCAACAGGGGGCGAGATATGGCTACACCTTC. Amino acid sequence: CASSPSQQGARYGYTF.

The V call is TRBV6-5, the J call TRBJ2-1; 8 nucleotides agree with TRBD2. With V trimmed by 6 bases and J by 8 bases, 12 bases remained unmatched. CDR3 size: 15 residues. Germline CDR1 MNHEY, CDR2 SVGAGI. In DNA form, the CDR3 reads TGTGCCAGCAGGACGCCTCCAGCGGGGGTCGATGAGCAGTTCTTC. It is translated as CASRTPPAGVDEQFF.

The V and J genes are TRBV11-2 and TRBJ1-2; 7 bases line up with TRBD1. Germline V gene lookup returns CDR1 SGHAT and CDR2 FQNNGV. Trimming took 4 bases from V and 4 from J; bases not matched to a gene: 18. The CDR3 extends over 18 amino acids. The chain's CDR3 is CASSSGPRDSRISYGYTF. Written as DNA, the CDR3 is TGTGCCAGCAGCTCAGGACCCCGGGACAGCCGAATTTCCTATGGCTACACCTTC.

The rearrangement links TRBV28 to TRBJ1-1; 8 bases line up with TRBD1. V shed 7 bases, J shed 5 bases, and the junction held 9 bases outside the gene matches. The CDR3 extends over 14 amino acids. Germline assignment: CDR1 MDHEN and CDR2 SYDVKM. The CDR3 loop reads CASTRDRGRTEAFF. CDR3 bases: TGTGCCAGCACCAGAGACAGGGGTAGGACTGAAGCTTTCTTT.

The gene calls are TRBV7-2 and TRBJ2-1; maybe TRBD2 (7 bases). Per germline, CDR1 SGHTA and CDR2 FQGNSA. V dropped 1 base and J dropped 2 bases, with 9 bases sitting between them. This CDR3 has 15 residues. Here the CDR3 reads CASSLGGGPYNEQFF. CDR3 sequence (DNA): TGTGCCAGCAGCTTAGGGGGGGGCCCCTACAATGAGCAGTTCTTC.

The chain combines TRBV5-6 with TRBJ2-1; the D is unclear. The CDR3 is 13 residues long. Germline CDR1 SGHDT, CDR2 YYEEEE. The V and J ends lost 7 bases and 0 bases respectively, with 8 bases between them. CDR3 sequence reads: CASFSFSYNEQFF. The CDR3 coding sequence is TGTGCCAGCTTCTCTTTCTCCTACAATGAGCAGTTCTTC.

CDR3 region: CASLFTGDEQFF. The CDR3 DNA sequence: TGTGCCAGTCTCTTCACAGGGGATGAGCAGTTCTTC. The chain has TRBV6-1 and TRBJ2-1; 7 nucleotides align to TRBD1. The CDR3 has 12 residues. V lost 9 bases and J lost 8; bases outside the gene matches: 7. Germline V gives CDR1 MNHNS, CDR2 SASEGT.